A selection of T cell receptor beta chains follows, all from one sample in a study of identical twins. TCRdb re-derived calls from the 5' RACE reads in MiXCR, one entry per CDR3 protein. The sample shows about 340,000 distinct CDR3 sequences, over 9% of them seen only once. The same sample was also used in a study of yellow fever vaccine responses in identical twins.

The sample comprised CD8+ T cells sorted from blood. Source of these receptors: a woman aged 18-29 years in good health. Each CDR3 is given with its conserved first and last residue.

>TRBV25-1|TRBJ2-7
CASSAFLGAGYF
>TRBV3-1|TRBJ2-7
CASSQVGTVREQYF
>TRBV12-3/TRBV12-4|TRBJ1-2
CASSPGAGTVQDGYTF
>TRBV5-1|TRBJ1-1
CASSMDRAMNTEAFF
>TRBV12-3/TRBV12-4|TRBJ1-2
CASSLGRTGYGYTF
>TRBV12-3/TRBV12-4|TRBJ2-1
CASSSGTGLNEQFF
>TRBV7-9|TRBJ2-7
CASSAPGSSGGEQYF
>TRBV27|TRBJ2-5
CASSRTELETQYF
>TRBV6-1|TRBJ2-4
CASSEVQGGRNIQYF
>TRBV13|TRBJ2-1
CASSWGQGGHEQFF
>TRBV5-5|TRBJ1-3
CASSLIRGRSGNTIYF
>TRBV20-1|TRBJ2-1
CSARLTKGYNEQFF
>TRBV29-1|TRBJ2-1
CSVELGAGEQFF
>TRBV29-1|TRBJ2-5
CSVGLAEKKETQYF
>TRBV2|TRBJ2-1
CASSETSGPYNEQFF
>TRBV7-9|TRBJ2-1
CASSLTGLAAYNEQFF